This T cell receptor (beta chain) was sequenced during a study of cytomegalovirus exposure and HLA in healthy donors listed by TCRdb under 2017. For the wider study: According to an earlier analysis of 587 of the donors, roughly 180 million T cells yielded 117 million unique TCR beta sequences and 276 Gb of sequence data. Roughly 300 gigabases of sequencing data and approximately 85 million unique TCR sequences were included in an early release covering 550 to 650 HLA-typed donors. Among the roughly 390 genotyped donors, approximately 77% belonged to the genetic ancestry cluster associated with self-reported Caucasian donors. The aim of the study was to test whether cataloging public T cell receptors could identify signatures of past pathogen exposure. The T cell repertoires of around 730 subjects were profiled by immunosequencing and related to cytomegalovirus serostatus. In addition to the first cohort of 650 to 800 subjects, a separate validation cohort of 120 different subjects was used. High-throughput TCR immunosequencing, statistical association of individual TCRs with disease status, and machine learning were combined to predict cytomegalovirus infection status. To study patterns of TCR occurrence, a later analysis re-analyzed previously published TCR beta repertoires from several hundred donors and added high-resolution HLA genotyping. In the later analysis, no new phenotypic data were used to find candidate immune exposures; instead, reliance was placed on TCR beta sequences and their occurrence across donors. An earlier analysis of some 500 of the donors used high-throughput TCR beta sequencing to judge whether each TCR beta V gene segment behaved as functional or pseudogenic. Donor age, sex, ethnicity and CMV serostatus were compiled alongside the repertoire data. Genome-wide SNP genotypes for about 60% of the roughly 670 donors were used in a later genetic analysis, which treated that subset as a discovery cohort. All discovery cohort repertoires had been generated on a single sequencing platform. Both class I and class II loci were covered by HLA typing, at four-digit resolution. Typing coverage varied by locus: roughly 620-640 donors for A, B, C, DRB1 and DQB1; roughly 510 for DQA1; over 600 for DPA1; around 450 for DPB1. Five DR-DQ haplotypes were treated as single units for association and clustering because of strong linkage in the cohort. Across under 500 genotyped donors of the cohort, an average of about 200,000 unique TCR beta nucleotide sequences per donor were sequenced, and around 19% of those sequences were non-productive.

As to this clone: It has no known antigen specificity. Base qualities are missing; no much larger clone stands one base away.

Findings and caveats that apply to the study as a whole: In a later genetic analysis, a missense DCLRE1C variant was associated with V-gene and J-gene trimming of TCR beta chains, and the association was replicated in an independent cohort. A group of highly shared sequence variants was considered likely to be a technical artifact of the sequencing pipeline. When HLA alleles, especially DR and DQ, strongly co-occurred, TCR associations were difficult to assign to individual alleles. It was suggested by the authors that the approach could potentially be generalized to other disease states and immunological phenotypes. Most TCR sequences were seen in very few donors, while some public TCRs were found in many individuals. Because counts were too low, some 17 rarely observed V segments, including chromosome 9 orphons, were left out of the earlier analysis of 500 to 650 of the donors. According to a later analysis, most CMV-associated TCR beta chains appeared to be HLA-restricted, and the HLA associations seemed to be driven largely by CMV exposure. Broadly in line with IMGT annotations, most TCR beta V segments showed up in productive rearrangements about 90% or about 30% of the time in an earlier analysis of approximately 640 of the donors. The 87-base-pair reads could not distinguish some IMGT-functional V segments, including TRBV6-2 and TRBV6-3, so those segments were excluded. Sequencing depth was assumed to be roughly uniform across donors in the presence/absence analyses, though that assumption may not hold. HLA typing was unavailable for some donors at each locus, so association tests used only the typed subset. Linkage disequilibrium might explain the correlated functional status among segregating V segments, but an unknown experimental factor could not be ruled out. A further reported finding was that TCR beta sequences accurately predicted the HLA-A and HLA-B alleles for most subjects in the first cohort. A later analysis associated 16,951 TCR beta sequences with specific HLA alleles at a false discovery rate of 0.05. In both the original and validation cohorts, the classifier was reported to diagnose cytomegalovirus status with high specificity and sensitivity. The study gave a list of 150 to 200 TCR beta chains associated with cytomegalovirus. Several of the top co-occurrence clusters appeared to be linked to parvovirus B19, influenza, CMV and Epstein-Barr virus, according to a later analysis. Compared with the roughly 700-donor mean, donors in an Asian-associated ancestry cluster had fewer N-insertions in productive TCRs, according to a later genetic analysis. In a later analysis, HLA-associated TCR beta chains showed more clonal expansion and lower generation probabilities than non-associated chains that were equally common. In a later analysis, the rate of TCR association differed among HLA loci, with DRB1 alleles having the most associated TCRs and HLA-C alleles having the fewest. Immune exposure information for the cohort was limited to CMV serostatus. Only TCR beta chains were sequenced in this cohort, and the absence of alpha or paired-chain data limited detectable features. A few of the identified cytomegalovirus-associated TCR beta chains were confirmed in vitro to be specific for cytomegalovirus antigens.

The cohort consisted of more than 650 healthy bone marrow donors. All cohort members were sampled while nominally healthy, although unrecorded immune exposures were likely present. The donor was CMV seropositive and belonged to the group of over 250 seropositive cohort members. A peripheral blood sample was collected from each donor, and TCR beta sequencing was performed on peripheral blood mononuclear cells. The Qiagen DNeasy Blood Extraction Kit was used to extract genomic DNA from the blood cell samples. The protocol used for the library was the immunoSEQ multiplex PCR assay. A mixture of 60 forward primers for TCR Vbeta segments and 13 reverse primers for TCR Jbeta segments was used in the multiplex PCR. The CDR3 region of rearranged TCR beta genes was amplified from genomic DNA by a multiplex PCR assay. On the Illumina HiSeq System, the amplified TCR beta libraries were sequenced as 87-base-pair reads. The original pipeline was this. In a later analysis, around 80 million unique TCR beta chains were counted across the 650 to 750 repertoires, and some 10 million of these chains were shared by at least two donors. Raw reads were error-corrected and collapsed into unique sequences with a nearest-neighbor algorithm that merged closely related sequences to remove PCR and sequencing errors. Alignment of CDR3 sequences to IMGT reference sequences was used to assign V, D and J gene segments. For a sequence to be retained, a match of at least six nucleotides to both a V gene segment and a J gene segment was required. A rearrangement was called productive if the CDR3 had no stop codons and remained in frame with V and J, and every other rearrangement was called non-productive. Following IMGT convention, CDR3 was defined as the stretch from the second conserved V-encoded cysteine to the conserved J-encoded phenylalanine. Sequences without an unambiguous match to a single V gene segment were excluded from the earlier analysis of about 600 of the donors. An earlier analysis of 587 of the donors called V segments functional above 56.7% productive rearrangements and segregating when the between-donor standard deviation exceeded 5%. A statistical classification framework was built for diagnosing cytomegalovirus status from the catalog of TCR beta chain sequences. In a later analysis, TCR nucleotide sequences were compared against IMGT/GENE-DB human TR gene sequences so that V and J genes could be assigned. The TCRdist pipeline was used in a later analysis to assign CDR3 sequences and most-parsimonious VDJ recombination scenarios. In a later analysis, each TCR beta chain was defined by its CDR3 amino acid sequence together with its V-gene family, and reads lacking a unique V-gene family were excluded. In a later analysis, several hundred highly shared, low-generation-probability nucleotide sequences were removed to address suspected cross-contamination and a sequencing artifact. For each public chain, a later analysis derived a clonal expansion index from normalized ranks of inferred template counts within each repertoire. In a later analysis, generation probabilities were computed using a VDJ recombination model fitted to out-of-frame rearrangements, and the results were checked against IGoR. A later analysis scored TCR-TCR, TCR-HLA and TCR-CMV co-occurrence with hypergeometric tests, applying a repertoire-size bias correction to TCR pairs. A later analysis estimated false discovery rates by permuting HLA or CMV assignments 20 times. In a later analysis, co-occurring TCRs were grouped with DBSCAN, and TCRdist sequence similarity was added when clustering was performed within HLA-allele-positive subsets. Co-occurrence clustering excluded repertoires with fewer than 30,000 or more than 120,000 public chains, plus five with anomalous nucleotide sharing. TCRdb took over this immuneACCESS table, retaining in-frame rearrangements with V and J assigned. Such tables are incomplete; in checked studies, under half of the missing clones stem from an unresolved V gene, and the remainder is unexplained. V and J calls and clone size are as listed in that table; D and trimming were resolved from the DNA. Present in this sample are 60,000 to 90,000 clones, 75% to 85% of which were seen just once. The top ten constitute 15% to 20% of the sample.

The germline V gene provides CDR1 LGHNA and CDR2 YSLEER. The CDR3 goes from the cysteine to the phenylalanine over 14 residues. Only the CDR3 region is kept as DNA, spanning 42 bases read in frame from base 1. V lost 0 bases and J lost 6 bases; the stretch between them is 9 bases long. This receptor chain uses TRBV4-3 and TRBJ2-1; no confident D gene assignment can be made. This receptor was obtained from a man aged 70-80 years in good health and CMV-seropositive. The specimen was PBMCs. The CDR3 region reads CASSQESGSNEQFF. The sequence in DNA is TGCGCCAGCAGCCAAGAATCGGGTAGCAATGAGCAGTTCTTC.